The source of this T cell receptor (beta chain) is a study of shared clonotypes between healthy human individuals. The overall study: CD4 naive and CD4 memory each took three plates per donor, while CD8 naive took two and CD8 memory one. The study's findings and limits: Rarefaction analysis demonstrated incomplete sorted-subset sequencing notwithstanding large depth.

With respect to this clone: Its cognate antigen is unknown.

With 5 bases clipped from V and 4 bases from J, the junction kept 6 bases outside the gene matches. Germline CDR1 and CDR2: ENHRY and SYGVKD. This CDR3 comprises 15 residues. Sequencing used immunoSEQ multiplex PCR; TCRdb keeps in-frame clones, though not all of them. Found here are approximately 2.1 million clones, 85% to 95% of them singletons; the top ten hold roughly 0.36%. The sequenced sample was naive CD4+ T cells from PBMCs. The subset: CD45RA+ positively selected. The source is a man aged 18 to 35 in good health. Some clones in this sample may be carry-over from other donors' samples. V usage is TRBV10-3 and J usage is TRBJ2-1; 9 nucleotides match TRBD2. The CDR3 bases are TGTGCCATCAGTTCGACTAGCGGAGAATACAATGAGCAGTTCTTC. Translated: CAISSTSGEYNEQFF.